The rows below give T cell receptor beta chains drawn from one sample of a study of cytomegalovirus exposure and HLA in healthy donors. The data were produced by immunoSEQ multiplex PCR, yet TCRdb's version contains in-frame clones alone and is incomplete. The sample lists about 120,000 clones, 81% occurring once. Input material: PBMCs. Receptors originate from a man younger than 35 in good health and CMV-seronegative. Each CDR3 is given with its conserved first and last residue. Each record gives: CDR3 DNA, CDR3 protein, V gene, clone size, D gene, J gene. A D gene is named only where the DNA matches it firmly. Not all rows give a size; the values are once, few, many and, for expanded clones, a class.

TGTGCCAGCAGTCCCGTGGCCGGGACAGCCCTGGGACTAGATTCCTACGAGCAGTACTTC,CASSPVAGTALGLDSYEQYF,TRBV27,NA,NA,TRBJ2-7
TGTGCCAGCAGCTTAGAACCGGGACTAGCGGGGGCAGATACGCAGTATTTT,CASSLEPGLAGADTQYF,TRBV11-2,once,TRBD2,TRBJ2-3
TGTGCCAGCAGCGTTGACAGGAGAAGGCAGCCCCAGCATTTT,CASSVDRRRQPQHF,TRBV11-2,few,NA,TRBJ1-5
TGTGCCAGCAGCCCACAGGGATTGTCGAACACTGAAGCTTTCTTT,CASSPQGLSNTEAFF,TRBV7-3,NA,NA,TRBJ1-1
TGTGCCAGCAGCGTAGTAGGGGGGACAGGGGGGTTTGATACGCAGTATTTT,CASSVVGGTGGFDTQYF,TRBV9,NA,TRBD1,TRBJ2-3
TGTGCCAGCCGGACAGGCGCGAACACCGGGGAGCTGTTTTTT,CASRTGANTGELFF,TRBV18,NA,TRBD1,TRBJ2-2
TGTGCCAGCAGCCCTAGAGCCCGGGGAAGCAACTATGGCTACACCTTC,CASSPRARGSNYGYTF,TRBV5-6,NA,NA,TRBJ1-2
TGTGCCAGCAGTGAATCTAGCACAGATACGCAGTATTTT,CASSESSTDTQYF,TRBV6-4,once,NA,TRBJ2-3
TGTGCCAGTATGAACGTGGGGGGACAAGAGACCCAGTACTTC,CASMNVGGQETQYF,TRBV19,NA,NA,TRBJ2-5
TGTGCCAGCAGCTTAAAGGGGGCTCCCTACGAGCAGTACTTC,CASSLKGAPYEQYF,TRBV7-2,NA,TRBD1,TRBJ2-7
TGCGCCAGCGATCCGGGACAGGGGGGATATGGCTACACCTTC,CASDPGQGGYGYTF,TRBV10-2,few,TRBD1,TRBJ1-2
TGCAGTGCTAGGACCGGGGGTGGCTACACCTTC,CSARTGGGYTF,TRBV20-1,NA,NA,TRBJ1-2
TGCGCCAGCAGCTCCCAACAGGGGCGGCCAGATACGCAGTATTTT,CASSSQQGRPDTQYF,TRBV5-1,NA,TRBD1,TRBJ2-3
TGCGCCAGCAGCCAAGATATCGAGACAGGGGGTAATCAGCCCCAGCATTTT,CASSQDIETGGNQPQHF,TRBV4-1,few,TRBD1,TRBJ1-5
TGTGCCAGCCAACGACAGGGGAGTTCCTACGAGCAGTACTTC,CASQRQGSSYEQYF,TRBV27,NA,TRBD1,TRBJ2-7
TGTGCCAGCAGGGCCCGGGACAGAATGAACACTGAAGCTTTCTTT,CASRARDRMNTEAFF,TRBV6-1,NA,TRBD1,TRBJ1-1
TGTGCCAGCAGCTTATCTGGGGGGGACGAGCAGTACTTC,CASSLSGGDEQYF,TRBV11-3,NA,TRBD2,TRBJ2-7
TGCGCCAGCAGCTTGGGCCCTACTTATGGGAACACTGAAGCTTTCTTT,CASSLGPTYGNTEAFF,TRBV5-1,NA,NA,TRBJ1-1
TGTGCCAGCAGTTATGGGTCAGGGGCCTATGGCTACACCTTC,CASSYGSGAYGYTF,TRBV6-5,NA,NA,TRBJ1-2
TGTGCCAGAGACCCAGGGACTAGCGGGGGGGCGGCGACCCAGTACTTC,CARDPGTSGGAATQYF,TRBV6-6,NA,TRBD2,TRBJ2-5
TGTGCCACCAGCAGAGACGGCCGGGTACACGGCTCCGGGGAGCTGTTTTTT,CATSRDGRVHGSGELFF,TRBV15,NA,NA,TRBJ2-2
TGCAGCGTGACTACAGGGATACGCGAAGCTTTCTTT,CSVTTGIREAFF,TRBV29-1,NA,NA,TRBJ1-1
TGCGCCAGCAGGGTCTTGAAGGAAGGGGTTGGTTTGGCAGGGGGCGATGGAGCTTTCTTT,CASRVLKEGVGLAGGDGAFF,TRBV4-1,NA,TRBD1,TRBJ1-1
TGTGCCAGCAGCTGGACTAGCGGGGGGGCCTCCTACAATGAGCAGTTCTTC,CASSWTSGGASYNEQFF,TRBV7-2,once,TRBD2,TRBJ2-1
TGTGCCAGCAGTGCCTCCGAAAGCGGAGGTAGCACAGATACGCAGTATTTT,CASSASESGGSTDTQYF,TRBV6-1,NA,NA,TRBJ2-3
TGTGCCAGTAGGAAAAAGGGGGGGGGTACTGGCTACACCTTC,CASRKKGGGTGYTF,TRBV19,NA,NA,TRBJ1-2
TGTGCCAGCAGCCAAGATCCGAGTTATGGAAACACCATATATTTT,CASSQDPSYGNTIYF,TRBV4-1,few,NA,TRBJ1-3
TGTGCCAGCAGTTACGGTGACAGGCCCCACTATGGCTACACCTTC,CASSYGDRPHYGYTF,TRBV6-6,once,NA,TRBJ1-2